This TCR beta chain was sequenced in a study of chronic HIV infection and antiretroviral therapy. TCRdb reprocessed the 5' RACE reads with MiXCR, giving one entry per CDR3 protein. Seen here are 45,000 to 60,000 distinct CDR3 sequences, about 19% observed once, and the top ten hold over 2.5%. Looked up from germline, CDR1 is DFQATT and CDR2 is SNEGSKA (reference sequence). After removal of 5 bases from V and 2 bases from J, the junction contained 0 bases not matched to a gene. The CDR3 loop spans 13 amino acids. The rearrangement links TRBV20-1 to TRBJ1-2; TRBD1 agrees at 12 bases. Sequencing was carried out using peripheral blood. The clonotype was recovered from an adult who had HIV and had not received antiretroviral therapy, or was an uninfected healthy control (not recorded which). In DNA form, the CDR3 reads TGCAGTGCTGGGACAGGGGGCAACTATGGCTACACCTTC. Protein: CSAGTGGNYGYTF.